This T cell receptor (beta chain) derives from a study of blood T cell repertoires in COVID-19 (dated by TCRdb to about 2020). Concerning the study at large: Samples from collaborators originated in the United States, Italy and Spain and spanned both the acute and convalescent phases of COVID-19. The material from the prospective study consisted of cDNA or gDNA derived from T cells, B-cell-depleted T cells, or PBMCs. Deeply sampled blood TCRbeta repertoires from subjects exposed to, actively infected with, or recovered from COVID-19 were included in the dataset. The repertoires were released in a freely available public database intended as a resource for research on the immune response to SARS-CoV-2. The samples were drawn from the first 160 participants of the ongoing ImmuneRACE study and from over 950 subjects provided by 6 global collaborators. The sample metadata nearly always contained a de-identified subject ID, COVID-19 status, age in years and sex. Where available, HLA class I and class II types were obtained from metadata supplied by the sample provider rather than from assay-based typing. What the research found in general, with its limitations: The quantity of clinical and demographic metadata differed by source and by participant and was supplied without curation.

V is reduced by 3 bases and J by 4 bases, leaving a spacing of 9 bases between them. The germline V gene (reference sequence) sets CDR1 to LNHDA and CDR2 to SQIVND. The CDR3, cysteine through phenylalanine, is 13 amino acids long. Just the 39-base CDR3 DNA is kept, in frame starting at base 1. In the prospective study, participants were roughly 18 to 100 years old, resided in about 25 geographic areas of the United States, and were enrolled through a virtual design. In the prospective study, participants were assigned to cohorts based on the clinical history participants reported in a screening survey and a study questionnaire. Each participant in the prospective study had whole blood, serum and a nasopharyngeal or oropharyngeal swab collected by mobile phlebotomists. Additional blood draws and questionnaires over an approximately two-month period could optionally be provided by prospective study participants. Before DNA extraction, prospective study blood samples were shipped either frozen or at room temperature.

On this clone itself: Its antigen is not yet known. No much larger clone is present one base from it, and per-base qualities are unavailable.

TCRbeta CDR3 regions were amplified from genomic DNA by means of the immunoSEQ Assay, a bias-controlled multiplex PCR. Under the source paper's analysis protocol: Nucleated cell counts per sample were estimated from amplification of reference gene primers within the assay. Sequence reads were collapsed and filtered to measure the absolute abundance of every unique TCRbeta CDR3 rearrangement. Productive Simpson clonality was computed per sample as the square root of Simpson's diversity index over productive rearrangements. Imported from immuneACCESS, the table was reduced by TCRdb to in-frame sequences with V and J called. These copies leave out some clones; in studies compared against another copy, an unresolved V gene accounts for under half, and the cause of the remainder is not known. That table gives V, J and clone size, and the DNA gave D and trimming. The sample table records 300,000 to 500,000 clones; 70% to 90% of these occur just once. Around 0.97% of the sample is in the top ten clones.

The specimen was PBMCs or T cells enriched from blood (not recorded which). This TCR was sampled from a woman between 25 and 40 years old with acute COVID-19. The V and J genes are TRBV19 and TRBJ2-5, and possibly TRBD2, on 5 matching bases. At the DNA level, the sequence is TGTGCCAGTAGTATTTCGGGGTCAGAGACCCAGTACTTC. It specifies CASSISGSETQYF.